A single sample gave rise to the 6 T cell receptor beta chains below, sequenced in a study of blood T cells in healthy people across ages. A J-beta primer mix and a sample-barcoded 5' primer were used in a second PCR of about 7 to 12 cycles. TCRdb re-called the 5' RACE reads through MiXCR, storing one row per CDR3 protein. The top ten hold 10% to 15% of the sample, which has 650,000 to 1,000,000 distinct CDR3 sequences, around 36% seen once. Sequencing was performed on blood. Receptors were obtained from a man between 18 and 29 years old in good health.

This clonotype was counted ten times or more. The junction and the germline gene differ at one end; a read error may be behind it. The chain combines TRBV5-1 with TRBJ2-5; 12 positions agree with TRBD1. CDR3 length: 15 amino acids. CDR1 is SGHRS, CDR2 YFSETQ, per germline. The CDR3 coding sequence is TGTGCCAGCAGTTTGGGACAGGGGGCCCAAGAGACCCAGTACTTC. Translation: CASSLGQGAQETQYF.

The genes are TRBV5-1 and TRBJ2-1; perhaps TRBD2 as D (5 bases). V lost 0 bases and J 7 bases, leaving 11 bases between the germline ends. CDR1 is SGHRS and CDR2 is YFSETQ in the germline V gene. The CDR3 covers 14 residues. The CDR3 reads CASSLAPTSNEQFF. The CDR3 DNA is TGCGCCAGCAGCTTGGCTCCCACTAGTAATGAGCAGTTCTTC.

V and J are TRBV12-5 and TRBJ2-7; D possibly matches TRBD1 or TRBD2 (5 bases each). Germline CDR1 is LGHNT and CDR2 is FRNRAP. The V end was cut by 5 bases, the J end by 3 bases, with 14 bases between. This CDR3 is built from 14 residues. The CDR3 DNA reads TGTGCTAGTGGTCCGTGGGACCTTTTCTACGAGCAGTACTTC. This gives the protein CASGPWDLFYEQYF.

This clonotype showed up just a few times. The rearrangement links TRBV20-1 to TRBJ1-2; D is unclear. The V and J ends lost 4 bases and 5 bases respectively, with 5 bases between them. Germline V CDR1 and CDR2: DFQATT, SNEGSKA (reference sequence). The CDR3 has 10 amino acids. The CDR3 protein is CSANDYGYTF. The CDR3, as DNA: TGCAGTGCTAACGATTATGGCTACACCTTC.

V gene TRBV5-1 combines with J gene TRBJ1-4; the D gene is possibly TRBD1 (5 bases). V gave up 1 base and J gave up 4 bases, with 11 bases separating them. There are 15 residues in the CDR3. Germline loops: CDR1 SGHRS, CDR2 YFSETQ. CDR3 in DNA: TGCGCCAGCAGCTTGTCGGGACCGCGTAATGAAAAACTGTTTTTT. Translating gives CASSLSGPRNEKLFF.

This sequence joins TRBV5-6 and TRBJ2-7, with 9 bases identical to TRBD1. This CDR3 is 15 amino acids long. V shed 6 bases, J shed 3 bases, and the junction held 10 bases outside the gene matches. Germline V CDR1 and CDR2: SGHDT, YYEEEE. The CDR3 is CASNRRGQGSYEQYF. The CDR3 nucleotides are TGTGCCAGCAACCGAAGGGGACAGGGCAGCTACGAGCAGTACTTC.